The rows below give T cell receptor beta chains drawn from one sample of a study of T cell clonotyping in hematopoietic cell transplantation. Produced via immunoSEQ multiplex PCR; TCRdb's table is partial and in-frame only. Of more than 65,000 clones listed, 85% to 95% were seen once; the top ten hold about 1.5%. Sequencing input: peripheral blood mononuclear cells. The source is a man aged 45 to 65 in good health. Some clones in this sample may be carry-over from other donors' samples. CDR3s include the opening cysteine and the closing phenylalanine or tryptophan.

j_call v_call cdr3_aa
TRBJ2-3 TRBV19 CASRREGGTDTQYF
TRBJ2-2 TRBV4-2 CASRLFGGELFF
TRBJ2-3 TRBV7-3 CASSTGLPTDTQYF
TRBJ2-1 TRBV2 CASSDPGTYNEQFF
TRBJ2-7 TRBV11-2 CASSTTRGEYEQYF
TRBJ1-5 TRBV4-1 CASSREVSNQPQHF
TRBJ2-3 TRBV7-3 CASSATDTQYF
TRBJ1-5 TRBV5-5 CASSLVLGGLGNQPQHF
TRBJ2-5 TRBV28 CASSPTGAETQYF
TRBJ2-7 TRBV10-3 CAISGTTGIGSEQYF
TRBJ2-1 TRBV7-2 CASSFILREQFF
TRBJ2-7 TRBV28 CASSFRDSSYEQYF
TRBJ2-7 TRBV6-5 CASSRDREGLYF